A single sample is the source of the 5 T cell receptor beta chains below, sequenced in a study of blood T cells in healthy people across ages. Combining a sample-barcoded 5' primer with a J-beta primer mix, a second PCR ran for about 6 to 11 cycles. TCRdb independently ran MiXCR on the 5' RACE reads; one entry per CDR3 protein. The sample includes some 800,000 distinct CDR3 sequences, roughly 25% of them seen just once. These same data were also listed under a study on T cells of mothers and their children.

Sequenced input: blood. These receptors all stem from a boy between 10 and 17 years old in good health.

The chain combines TRBV10-3 with TRBJ1-5; tentatively, D is TRBD1 (6 bases). The germline V gene encodes CDR1 ENHRY and CDR2 SYGVKD. V lost 2 bases and J 6 bases, leaving 8 bases between the germline ends. The CDR3 totals 13 residues. CDR3 amino acids: CAISEGGLQPQHF. The CDR3, as DNA: TGTGCCATCAGTGAGGGGGGGCTTCAGCCCCAGCATTTT.

This clonotype was found a few times. The gene calls are TRBV6-2 or TRBV6-3 and TRBJ2-3; D unresolved. CDR1 is MNHEY, CDR2 SVGEGT, per germline. This CDR3 has 12 amino acids. Deletions cut 7 bases from V and 1 base from J, with 6 bases between. DNA of the CDR3: TGTGCCAGCACCGGGCGCACAGATACGCAGTATTTT. The encoded protein is CASTGRTDTQYF.

The chain recombines TRBV27 with TRBJ2-5; D is possibly TRBD2 (7 bases). CDR3 length: 15 amino acids. Trimming cost V 5 bases and J 4 bases, with 17 bases left between them. Germline V CDR1 and CDR2: MNHEY, SMNVEV (reference sequence). This CDR3 reads CASSVAGGRGETQYF. In DNA, the CDR3 is TGTGCCAGCAGTGTCGCCGGGGGGCGAGGAGAGACCCAGTACTTC.

This chain joins TRBV27 and TRBJ2-7; D not certain. Germline-derived CDR1 and CDR2 are MNHEY and SMNVEV (reference sequence). This CDR3 has 15 residues. The CDR3 DNA follows: TGTGTCTTCTTTTGCACCCTTCCAAGATTTTACGAGCAGTACTTC. The encoded protein is CVFFCTLPRFYEQYF.

This clonotype was seen only a few times. The J gene is TRBJ1-4, the V gene TRBV7-9; D is possibly TRBD1 (5 bases). Germline loops: CDR1 SEHNR, CDR2 FQNEAQ (reference sequence). Trimming left V 1 base short and J 5 bases short, with 14 bases between. CDR3 length: 16 residues. The CDR3 protein is CASSLEQAVMNEKLFF. Written as DNA, the CDR3 is TGTGCCAGCAGCTTAGAACAGGCCGTGATGAATGAAAAACTGTTTTTT.